This T cell receptor beta chain was identified in a study of T cells after yellow fever vaccination. General study findings and limits: Within FACS-sorted repertoires, abundant clonotypes contaminating from the bulk population could be present.

Germline CDR1 reads MDHEN; CDR2 reads SYDVKM. Losses at the gene ends were 3 bases for V and 4 bases for J; bases not matched to a gene: 13. CDR3 length: 17 amino acids. Only a few counts were recorded for this clonotype. The antigen is unknown. TCRdb passed the 5' RACE reads through MiXCR, listing each CDR3 protein once. Here the sample spans about 63,000 distinct CDR3 sequences, 7.4% being singletons. Source: CD8+ T cells sorted from PBMCs, taken 15 days after the yellow fever booster vaccination. This chain links TRBV28 with TRBJ2-5; 8 bases are a match to TRBD2. The origin of this receptor is a man aged 30 to 39 who received the YFV17D yellow fever vaccine. The CDR3 spells CASSFMGAGGGRETQYF. CDR3 nucleotides: TGTGCCAGCAGTTTTATGGGTGCCGGGGGGGGGCGAGAGACCCAGTACTTC.